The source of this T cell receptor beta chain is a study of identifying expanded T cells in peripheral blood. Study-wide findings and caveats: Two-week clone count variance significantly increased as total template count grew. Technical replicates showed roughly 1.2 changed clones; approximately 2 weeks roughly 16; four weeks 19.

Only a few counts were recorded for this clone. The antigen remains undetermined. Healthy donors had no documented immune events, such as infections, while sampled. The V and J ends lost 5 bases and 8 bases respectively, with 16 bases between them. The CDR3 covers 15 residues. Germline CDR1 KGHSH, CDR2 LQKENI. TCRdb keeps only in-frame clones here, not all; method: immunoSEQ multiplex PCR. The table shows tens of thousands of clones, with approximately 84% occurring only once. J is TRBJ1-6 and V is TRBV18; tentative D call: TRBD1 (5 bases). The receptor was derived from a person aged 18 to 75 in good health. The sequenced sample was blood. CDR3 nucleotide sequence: TGTGCCAGCTCAGGAGGGGACCGGGATGATTCACCCCTCCACTTT. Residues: CASSGGDRDDSPLHF.